This TCR beta chain is drawn from a study of long-term antiretroviral therapy in people with HIV. Germline loops: CDR1 LNHDA, CDR2 SQIVND (reference sequence). This CDR3 has 13 residues. Deletions cut 4 bases from V and 1 base from J, with 7 bases between. Samples were assayed with immunoSEQ v3.0 at survey level. Some clones are missing from TCRdb's copy, which holds only in-frame ones; the method was immunoSEQ multiplex PCR. The sample lists about 50,000 clones, around 84% occurring once. This specimen was unsorted PBMCs, taken 0.8 years after starting antiretroviral therapy. The TCR was taken from a young woman with HIV. V usage is TRBV19 and J usage is TRBJ1-1; D is unresolved. The CDR3 protein is CASSTVANTEAFF. CDR3 DNA: TGTGCCAGTAGTACCGTAGCGAACACTGAAGCTTTCTTT.